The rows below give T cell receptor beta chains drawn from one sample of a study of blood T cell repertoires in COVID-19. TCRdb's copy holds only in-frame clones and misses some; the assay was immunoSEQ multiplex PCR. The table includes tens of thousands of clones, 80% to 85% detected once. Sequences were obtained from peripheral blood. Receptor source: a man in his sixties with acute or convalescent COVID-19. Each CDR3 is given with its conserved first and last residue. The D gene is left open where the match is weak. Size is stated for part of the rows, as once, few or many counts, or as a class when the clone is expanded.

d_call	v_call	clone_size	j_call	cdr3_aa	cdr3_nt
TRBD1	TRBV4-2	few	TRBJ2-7	CASSPGTGPYYEQYF	TGTGCCAGCAGCCCCGGGACAGGGCCCTACTACGAGCAGTACTTC
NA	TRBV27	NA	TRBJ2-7	CASSLGQSYEQYF	TGTGCCAGCAGTTTAGGGCAGTCCTACGAGCAGTACTTC
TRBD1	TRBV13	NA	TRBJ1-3	CASSGRDSPSGNTIYF	TGTGCCAGCAGCGGTCGGGACAGCCCCTCTGGAAACACCATATATTTT
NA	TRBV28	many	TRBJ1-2	CASSQGQNYGYTF	TGTGCCAGCAGTCAAGGACAGAACTATGGCTACACCTTC
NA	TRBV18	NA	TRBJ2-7	CASSPRGGGVSYEQYF	TGTGCCAGCTCACCGCGTGGTGGCGGGGTCTCCTACGAGCAGTACTTC
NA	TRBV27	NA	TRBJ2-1	CASSLVIANEQFF	TGTGCCAGCAGTTTAGTAATAGCCAATGAGCAGTTCTTC
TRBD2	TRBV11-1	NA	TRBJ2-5	CASSSQSGGTSETQYF	TGTGCCAGCAGCTCCCAGAGCGGGGGGACGTCGGAGACCCAGTACTTC
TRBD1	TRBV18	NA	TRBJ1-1	CASSPSRDREVSAFF	TGTGCCAGCTCACCCTCACGGGACAGGGAGGTTTCGGCTTTCTTT
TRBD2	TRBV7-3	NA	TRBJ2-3	CASSLVGLAGGYNTDTQYF	TGTGCCAGCAGCTTAGTCGGTCTAGCGGGGGGCTACAACACAGATACGCAGTATTTT
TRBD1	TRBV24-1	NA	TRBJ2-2	CATRSPGQGDTGELFF	TGTGCCACCAGGAGCCCGGGACAGGGAGACACCGGGGAGCTGTTTTTT